Presented here are 25 T cell receptor beta chains from one specimen sequenced in a study of T cells in Graves' hyperthyroidism and ophthalmopathy. Amplification targeted TCR beta CDR3 regions from RNA transcripts. A first-round RT-PCR of the TCR CDR3 used the HTBI primer set. TCRdb re-called the multiplex PCR reads through MiXCR, storing one row per CDR3 protein. The sample lists about 420,000 distinct CDR3 sequences; roughly 13% were seen once. What was sequenced was blood. The receptors shown here come from a young woman with Graves' hyperthyroidism.

A few counts support this clonotype. The rearrangement joins TRBV6-5 to TRBJ2-4; tentatively, D is TRBD2 (5 bases). V lost 0 bases to trimming and J lost 1 base, with 10 bases between them. Germline V gives CDR1 MNHEY, CDR2 SVGAGI. The length of the CDR3 is 16 residues. CDR3 loop: CASSYSRSGAKNIQYF. In nucleotides, the CDR3 is TGTGCCAGCAGTTACTCGCGGAGCGGTGCCAAAAACATTCAGTACTTC.

The genes are TRBV4-3 and TRBJ2-5; 8 bases align to TRBD2. The V gene end was trimmed by 0 bases and the J gene end by 3 bases; junction bases not matched to a gene: 3. Germline CDR1 is LGHNA and CDR2 is YSLEER. The CDR3 totals 15 residues. The CDR3 DNA is TGCGCCAGCAGCCAAGATAACGGGAGGGAAGAGACCCAGTACTTC. This sequence encodes CASSQDNGREETQYF.

In this sample, this clonotype turned up many times. The chain recombines TRBV27 with TRBJ2-1; 9 bases match TRBD1. Germline lookup yields CDR1 MNHEY and CDR2 SMNVEV (reference sequence). V lost 3 bases and J lost 6; bases outside the gene matches: 9. The CDR3 is made up of 16 amino acids. The CDR3 DNA is TGTGCCAGCAGTTTCTACGGGGTACAGGGGGCCAATGAGCAGTTCTTC. Translating it yields CASSFYGVQGANEQFF.

This clonotype has at least ten counts. The chain carries TRBV5-1 and TRBJ1-1; no firm D call. V was clipped by 1 base and J by 3 bases, with 10 bases between them. The CDR3 totals 14 residues. Looked up from germline, CDR1 is SGHRS and CDR2 is YFSETQ. The CDR3 is CASSLLVGDTEAFF. In nucleotides, the CDR3 is TGCGCCAGCAGCTTGCTCGTTGGGGACACTGAAGCTTTCTTT.

The V gene is TRBV9, the J gene TRBJ1-5; 8 bases agree with TRBD1. The germline CDR1 and CDR2 sequences are SGDLS and YYNGEE. Unmatched junction bases numbered 14, after V lost 0 bases and J lost 3 bases. The CDR3 runs to 19 residues. CDR3 in amino acids: CASSVGGQEHPLSNQPQHF. In DNA, the CDR3 is TGTGCCAGCAGCGTAGGGGGACAGGAACATCCCTTGTCCAATCAGCCCCAGCATTTT. The variable domain in full, completed from reference TRBV9 and TRBJ1-5, reads DSGVTQTPKHLITATGQRVTLRCSPRSGDLSVYWYQQSLDQGLQFLIQYYNGEERAKGNILERFSAQQFPDLHSELNLSSLELGDSALYFCASSVGGQEHPLSNQPQHFGDGTRLSIL.

This clonotype was found many times. The genes are TRBV6-1 and TRBJ1-3; TRBD1 might be the D (5 bases). The CDR3 extends over 15 amino acids. Germline lookup yields CDR1 MNHNS and CDR2 SASEGT. V was clipped by 5 bases and J by 4 bases, with 15 bases between them. In nucleotides, the CDR3 is TGTGCCAGCAGTCTCTCCGGGGGTTCCGGAAACACCATATATTTT. Amino acids: CASSLSGGSGNTIYF.

The chain joins TRBV20-1 to TRBJ2-1; 14 bases fit TRBD2. Unmatched junction bases numbered 2, after V lost 1 base and J lost 9 bases. This CDR3 region has 14 residues. CDR1 and CDR2 (germline): DFQATT, SNEGSKA (reference sequence). CDR3 in amino acids: CSARGGLAGAEQFF. CDR3 in DNA: TGCAGTGCTAGAGGGGGACTAGCGGGAGCTGAGCAGTTCTTC.

At least ten counts were recorded for this clonotype. The rearrangement links TRBV11-2 to TRBJ1-2; tentatively, D is TRBD1 (6 bases). The CDR3 loop spans 14 amino acids. Trimming shortened V by 0 bases and J by 8 bases, and 13 bases separated the two germline ends. The germline CDR1 and CDR2 sequences are SGHAT and FQNNGV. The DNA of the CDR3 is TGTGCCAGCAGCTTAGAGCCGCAGGGGATGGGCTACACCTTC. It yields the protein CASSLEPQGMGYTF.

This clonotype appeared a few times. The chain joins TRBV19 to TRBJ1-3; possible D gene TRBD1, 6 bases. The CDR3 runs to 14 residues. Germline V gene sequence: CDR1 LNHDA, CDR2 SQIVND (reference sequence). V lost 7 bases and J lost 2, with 12 bases in between. CDR3 DNA sequence: TGTGCCAGTACCCCAGACAGGCCTGGAAACACCATATATTTT. Its protein product is CASTPDRPGNTIYF.

In this sample, this clonotype turned up many times. The chain couples TRBV7-3 to TRBJ2-1; 11 bases line up with TRBD1. Trimming took 5 bases from V and 7 from J; bases not matched to a gene: 10. Germline-derived CDR1 and CDR2 are SGHTA and FQGTGA. There are 16 residues in the CDR3. The CDR3 DNA reads as TGTGCCAGCAGCCTTCGGACAGGGGGCGCGGGAAATGAGCAGTTCTTC. It translates to CASSLRTGGAGNEQFF. Based on the CDR3 plus reference TRBV7-3 and TRBJ2-1, the full variable domain is GAGVSQTPSNKVTEKGKYVELRCDPISGHTALYWYRQSLGQGPEFLIYFQGTGAADDSGLPNDRFFAVRPEGSVSTLKIQRTERGDSAVYLCASSLRTGGAGNEQFFGPGTRLTVL.

This clonotype was counted many times. The J gene is TRBJ2-5, the V gene TRBV7-8, with 10 positions matching TRBD2. This CDR3 contains 17 residues. Per germline, CDR1 SGHVS and CDR2 FQNEAQ. V dropped 0 bases and J dropped 2; count of bases not matched to a gene: 6. The CDR3 is CASSLATRTSGQETQYF. CDR3 in DNA: TGTGCCAGCAGCTTAGCCACGCGGACTAGCGGACAAGAGACCCAGTACTTC.

A few counts support this clonotype. This chain uses TRBV18 with TRBJ1-1; D is undetermined. This CDR3 has 13 amino acids. The germline gives CDR1 KGHSH, CDR2 LQKENI. Trimming took 4 bases from V and 4 from J, leaving 10 bases between them. Here the CDR3 reads CASSQALSTEAFF. The CDR3 coding sequence is TGTGCCAGCTCACAGGCACTGAGCACTGAAGCTTTCTTT.

This chain connects TRBV3-1 to TRBJ2-1; 14 positions agree with TRBD2. The CDR3 extends over 15 amino acids. V was clipped by 5 bases and J by 7 bases; unmatched bases: 4. Germline CDR1 and CDR2: LGHDT and YNNKEL (reference sequence). The CDR3 nucleotides are TGTGCCAGCAGCAAGGGACTAGCGGGAGTTAATGAGCAGTTCTTC. This codes for CASSKGLAGVNEQFF.

Ten or more counts support this clonotype. The chain recombines TRBV7-3 with TRBJ2-5; 12 positions match TRBD2. Germline CDR1 and CDR2: SGHTA and FQGTGA. J was trimmed by 3 bases and V by 5 bases; bases with no gene match: 4. This CDR3 comprises 15 residues. The CDR3 coding sequence is TGTGCCAGCAGCCCGGGACTAGCGGGCAAAGAGACCCAGTACTTC. It translates to CASSPGLAGKETQYF.

This chain uses TRBV5-4 with TRBJ1-2; a possible D gene is TRBD1 (5 bases). This CDR3 has 16 amino acids. CDR1 is SGHNT and CDR2 is YYREEE in the germline V gene (reference sequence). V lost 3 bases to trimming and J lost 5 bases, with 20 bases between them. CDR3 region: CASSYWDSSPGYGYTF. As DNA, the CDR3 is TGTGCCAGCAGCTATTGGGACTCCTCTCCTGGTTATGGCTACACCTTC.

This clonotype was detected many times. The gene calls are TRBV30 and TRBJ2-5, with 7 bases fitting TRBD2. Germline CDR1 reads GTSNPN; CDR2 reads SVGIG (reference sequence). Unmatched junction bases numbered 3, after V lost 0 bases and J lost 5 bases. The CDR3 runs 13 residues. The CDR3 protein is CAWSVGGKETQYF. Here the CDR3 DNA reads TGTGCCTGGAGTGTGGGAGGGAAGGAGACCCAGTACTTC.

This clonotype came up many times. The chain uses TRBV10-3 and TRBJ2-7, with a weak D call TRBD1 (5 bases). This CDR3 comprises 14 residues. Germline CDR1 ENHRY, CDR2 SYGVKD. Trimming left V 3 bases short and J 4 bases short, with 13 bases between. The CDR3 region has the DNA TGTGCCATCAGTGAACGGGCAGGGCCATACGAGCAGTACTTC. This encodes CAISERAGPYEQYF.

This clonotype was counted between two and nine times. Given a much more abundant clone one base away, this may be a read error. The V gene is TRBV5-6, the J gene TRBJ2-7; the match to TRBD2 covers 10 bases. The germline gives CDR1 SGHDT, CDR2 YYEEEE. J lost 9 bases, V lost 4 bases, and 10 bases had no gene match. This CDR3 is built from 14 residues. CDR3 DNA sequence: TGTGCCAGCAGCCTAGCGGGAGTAGTTCAAGGGCAGTACTTC. Amino acid sequence: CASSLAGVVQGQYF.

This clonotype was detected a few times. The chain employs TRBV6-5 and TRBJ1-2; D gene uncertain. V was pared by 5 bases and J by 2 bases, with 21 bases between. The CDR3 loop spans 17 amino acids. CDR1 and CDR2 from the germline V gene are MNHEY and SVGAGI. CDR3 in DNA: TGTGCCAGCAGTACTCGGGGTCTCCAATTTGGCAACTATGGCTACACCTTC. Encoded protein: CASSTRGLQFGNYGYTF.

Many counts were recorded for this clonotype. The rearrangement links TRBV7-8 to TRBJ1-3; D possibly corresponds to TRBD1 (6 bases). The germline CDR1 and CDR2 sequences are SGHVS and FQNEAQ. The CDR3 runs to 19 residues. V gave up 6 bases and J gave up 1 base, with 25 bases separating them. Here the CDR3 reads CASRPGHAKNWLSGNTIYF. DNA for the CDR3: TGTGCCAGCAGACCGGGACACGCGAAAAACTGGTTATCTGGAAACACCATATATTTT.

This clonotype appeared a few times. The rearrangement joins TRBV13 to TRBJ2-2; a weak D match, TRBD1 (6 bases). The CDR3 spans 16 residues. V was clipped by 3 bases and J by 0 bases, with 11 bases between them. Per germline, CDR1 PRHDT and CDR2 FYEKMQ (reference sequence). CDR3 nucleotide sequence: TGTGCCAGCAGCTTCCCCGGGACAACGAACACCGGGGAGCTGTTTTTT. Amino acids: CASSFPGTTNTGELFF.

The chain joins TRBV5-1 to TRBJ2-3; tentative D call: TRBD2 (5 bases). CDR3 size: 17 residues. Germline CDR1 and CDR2: SGHRS and YFSETQ. The germline V and J ends were trimmed by 0 bases and 2 bases, with 16 bases remaining between them. DNA for the CDR3: TGCGCCAGCAGCTTGGGAGGGTCTGGGTCGTACACAGATACGCAGTATTTT. Its translation is CASSLGGSGSYTDTQYF.

This clonotype showed up just a few times. The V gene is TRBV20-1, the J gene TRBJ2-5, with D perhaps TRBD1 (6 bases). The CDR3 totals 13 residues. V lost 0 bases, J lost 5 bases, and 10 bases lay in between. The germline V gene has CDR1 DFQATT and CDR2 SNEGSKA (reference sequence). The CDR3 loop reads CSAREGGRETQYF. Here the CDR3 DNA reads TGCAGTGCTAGAGAAGGGGGTAGGGAGACCCAGTACTTC.

This clonotype was seen repeatedly, ten times or more. The gene calls are TRBV12-3 or TRBV12-4 and TRBJ2-5; perhaps TRBD2 as D (7 bases). V lost 4 bases to trimming and J lost 5 bases, with 11 bases between them. This CDR3 contains 13 residues. CDR3 region: CASSYKGGETQYF. DNA of the CDR3: TGTGCCAGCAGTTACAAGGGGGGGGAGACCCAGTACTTC.

The sample holds many counts of this clonotype. This sequence joins TRBV12-3 or TRBV12-4 and TRBJ2-1; maybe TRBD1 (6 bases). The V gene lost 10 bases and the J gene lost 4 bases, with 14 bases spanning the gap. The CDR3 has 13 residues. CDR3 nucleotides: TGTGCCACCCGGGACACCGGTTACAATGAGCAGTTCTTC. Amino acid sequence: CATRDTGYNEQFF.